The present TCR beta chain was sequenced within a study of Graves' ophthalmopathy and Graves' hyperthyroidism. The sequenced template was RNA, covering the TCR beta CDR3 region. First-round RT-PCR with HTBI primers preceded a second-round multiplex PCR. Each CDR3 protein gets one entry after TCRdb re-called the multiplex PCR reads with MiXCR. The table includes around 1.1 million distinct CDR3 sequences, about 38% detected once. Findings and caveats of the study: In blood appeared most of the expanded thyroid clonotypes whose frequency exceeded 0.001.

This clonotype was seen repeatedly, ten times or more. The antigen remains undetermined. The authors enrolled newly diagnosed hyperthyroidism patients aged 18 to 65 with under 2 months' duration. No donor had other autoimmune disease, uncontrolled infection, pregnancy or lactation. With 6 bases removed from V and 0 bases from J, the gap between germline ends came to 11 bases. The CDR3 loop spans 14 amino acids. The specimen sequenced was peripheral blood or thyroid tissue (not recorded which). The genes are TRBV12-3 or TRBV12-4 and TRBJ1-2, with D unresolved. This clonotype was sampled from an adult man with Graves' hyperthyroidism. The CDR3 region has the DNA TGTGCCAGCAGCAATGGCGGGCCTAACTATGGCTACACCTTC. Translated, it gives CASSNGGPNYGYTF.